These T cell receptor beta chains were read from a single sample in a study of blood T cells in healthy people across ages. In TCRdb, the 5' RACE reads were re-called with MiXCR into one record per CDR3 protein. The table has 750,000 or so distinct CDR3 sequences, roughly 25% seen once. This sample also belongs to another study, concerning T cells of mothers and their children.

Input material: blood. These receptors were obtained from a boy between 5 and 17 years old in good health. The CDR3 runs from the conserved cysteine through the conserved F or W. Fields, in order: clone size, D gene, J gene, V gene, CDR3 protein, CDR3 DNA. D genes are given only for firm matches. Part of the rows lack a size; the others show once, few, many or a class for expanded clones.

. | . | TRBJ1-1 | TRBV2 | CASSGLQTEAFF | TGTGCCAGCAGTGGTCTTCAGACTGAAGCTTTCTTT
few | TRBD2 | TRBJ2-1 | TRBV24-1 | CATSDSGSVNEQFF | TGTGCCACCAGTGATAGCGGGAGTGTCAATGAGCAGTTCTTC
few | . | TRBJ2-1 | TRBV24-1 | CATSVRVSSYNEQFF | TGTGCCACCAGTGTTCGGGTGAGCTCCTACAATGAGCAGTTCTTC
few | TRBD1 | TRBJ1-2 | TRBV12-3/TRBV12-4 | CASSDYGTGPGYTF | TGTGCCAGCAGTGATTACGGGACAGGGCCTGGCTACACCTTC
. | TRBD2 | TRBJ2-2 | TRBV11-3 | CASSATSGSYTGELFF | TGTGCCAGCAGCGCGACTAGCGGGAGTTACACCGGGGAGCTGTTTTTT
few | TRBD2 | TRBJ2-3 | TRBV6-5 | CASTNGGSGTDTQYF | TGTGCCAGCACTAACGGGGGGTCCGGCACAGATACGCAGTATTTT
few | TRBD2 | TRBJ2-1 | TRBV29-1 | CSGGAGGGYEQFF | TGCAGCGGGGGAGCGGGAGGCGGTTATGAGCAGTTCTTC
. | . | TRBJ2-4 | TRBV7-9 | CASSETLRDHIQYF | TGTGCCAGCAGTGAAACTCTCCGGGACCACATTCAGTACTTC
. | TRBD1 | TRBJ2-7 | TRBV5-1 | CASSLDRGFYEQYF | TGCGCCAGCAGCCTGGACAGGGGATTCTACGAGCAGTACTTC
. | TRBD2 | TRBJ2-1 | TRBV28 | CASSFNPSGRALEQFF | TGTGCCAGCAGTTTTAACCCTAGCGGGAGGGCCCTTGAGCAGTTCTTC
. | . | TRBJ2-3 | TRBV11-3 | CASSLTFGSKDTQYF | TGTGCCAGCAGCTTAACTTTTGGCAGTAAGGATACGCAGTATTTT
. | TRBD2 | TRBJ2-5 | TRBV4-2 | CASSQGRGELWETQYF | TGTGCCAGCAGCCAGGGGCGGGGGGAGTTATGGGAGACCCAGTACTTC
. | TRBD1 | TRBJ2-3 | TRBV11-2 | CASSLTGPGGTDTQYF | TGTGCCAGCAGCTTGACAGGGCCAGGGGGCACAGATACGCAGTATTTT
few | . | TRBJ1-1 | TRBV10-3 | CAISELNTEAFF | TGTGCCATCAGTGAGCTGAACACTGAAGCTTTCTTT
few | . | TRBJ2-7 | TRBV7-9 | CASVGGSYEQYF | TGTGCCAGCGTAGGGGGTAGTTACGAGCAGTACTTC
. | . | TRBJ1-2 | TRBV12-3/TRBV12-4 | CASSLGGVASVF | TGTGCCAGCAGTTTAGGAGGGGTCGCCTCTGTTTTC
. | TRBD2 | TRBJ2-1 | TRBV24-1 | CATSDTMTSSNEQFF | TGTGCCACCAGTGATACGATGACTAGCAGCAATGAGCAGTTCTTC
once | . | TRBJ2-6 | TRBV3-1 | CASSHSLIRSGANVLTF | TGTGCCAGCAGCCACTCTCTTATACGATCTGGGGCCAACGTCCTGACTTTC
few | TRBD2 | TRBJ2-1 | TRBV11-2 | CASSLDGGRENEQFF | TGTGCCAGCAGCTTAGACGGCGGGAGGGAGAATGAGCAGTTCTTC
. | . | TRBJ1-2 | TRBV7-9 | CASSLDVGGYTF | TGTGCCAGCAGCTTAGATGTGGGCGGCTACACCTTC